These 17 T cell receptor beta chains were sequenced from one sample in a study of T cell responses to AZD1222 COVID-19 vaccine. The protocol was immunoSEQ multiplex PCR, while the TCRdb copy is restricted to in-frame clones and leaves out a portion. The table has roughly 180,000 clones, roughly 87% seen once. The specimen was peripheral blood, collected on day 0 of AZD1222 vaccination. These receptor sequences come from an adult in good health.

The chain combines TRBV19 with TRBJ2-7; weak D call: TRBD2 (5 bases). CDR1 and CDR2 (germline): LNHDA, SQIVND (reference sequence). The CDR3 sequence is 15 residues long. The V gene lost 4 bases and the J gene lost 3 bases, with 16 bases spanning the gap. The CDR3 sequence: CASSNPSPGSYEQYF. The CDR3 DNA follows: TGTGCCAGTAGTAATCCCTCCCCGGGAAGCTACGAGCAGTACTTC.

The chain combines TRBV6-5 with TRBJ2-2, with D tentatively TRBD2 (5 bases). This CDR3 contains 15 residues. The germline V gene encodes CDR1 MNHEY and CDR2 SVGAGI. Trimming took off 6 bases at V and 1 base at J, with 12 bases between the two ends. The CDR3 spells CASRSTGLNTGELFF. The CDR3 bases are TGTGCCAGCAGATCGACGGGATTGAACACCGGGGAGCTGTTTTTT.

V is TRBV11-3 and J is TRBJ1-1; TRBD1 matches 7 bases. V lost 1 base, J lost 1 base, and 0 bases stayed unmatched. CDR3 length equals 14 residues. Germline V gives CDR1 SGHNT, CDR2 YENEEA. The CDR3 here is CASSLAGGNTEAFF. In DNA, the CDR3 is TGTGCCAGCAGCTTAGCAGGGGGGAACACTGAAGCTTTCTTT.

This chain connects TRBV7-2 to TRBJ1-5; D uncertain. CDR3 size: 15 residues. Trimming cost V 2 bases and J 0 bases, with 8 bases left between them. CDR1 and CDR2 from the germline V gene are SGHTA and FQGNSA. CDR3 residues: CASSLQPYSNQPQHF. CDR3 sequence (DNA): TGTGCCAGCAGCTTACAGCCATATAGCAATCAGCCCCAGCATTTT.

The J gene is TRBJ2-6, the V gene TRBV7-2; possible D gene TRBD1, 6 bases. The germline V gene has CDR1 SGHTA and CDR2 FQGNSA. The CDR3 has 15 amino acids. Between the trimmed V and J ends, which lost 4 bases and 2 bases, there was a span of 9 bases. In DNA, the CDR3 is TGTGCCAGCAGCTCTCGACAGGCTGGGGCCAACGTCCTGACTTTC. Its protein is CASSSRQAGANVLTF.

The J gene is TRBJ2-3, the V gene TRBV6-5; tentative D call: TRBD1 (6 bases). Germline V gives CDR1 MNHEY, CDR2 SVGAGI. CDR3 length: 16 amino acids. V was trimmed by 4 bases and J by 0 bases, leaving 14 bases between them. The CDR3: CASSFRTATSTDTQYF. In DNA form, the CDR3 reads TGTGCCAGCAGTTTCAGGACAGCTACTAGCACAGATACGCAGTATTTT.

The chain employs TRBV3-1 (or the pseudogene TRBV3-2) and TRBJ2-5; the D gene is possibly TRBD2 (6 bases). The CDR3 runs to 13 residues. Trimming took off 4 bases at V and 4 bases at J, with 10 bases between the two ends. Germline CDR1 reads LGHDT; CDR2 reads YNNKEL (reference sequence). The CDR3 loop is CASSPGGAETQYF. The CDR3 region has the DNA TGTGCCAGCAGCCCCGGGGGAGCAGAGACCCAGTACTTC.

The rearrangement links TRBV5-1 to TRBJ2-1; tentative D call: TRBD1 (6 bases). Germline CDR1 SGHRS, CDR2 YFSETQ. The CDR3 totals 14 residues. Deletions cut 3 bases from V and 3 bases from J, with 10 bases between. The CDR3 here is CASSYGQYYNEQFF. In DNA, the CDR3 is TGCGCCAGCAGCTATGGACAGTACTACAATGAGCAGTTCTTC.

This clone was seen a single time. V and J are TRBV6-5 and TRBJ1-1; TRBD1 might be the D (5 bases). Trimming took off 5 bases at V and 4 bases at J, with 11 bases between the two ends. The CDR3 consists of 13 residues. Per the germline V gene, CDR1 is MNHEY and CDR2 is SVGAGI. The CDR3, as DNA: TGTGCCAGCAGTCAAAAAAGGGGCACTGAAGCTTTCTTT. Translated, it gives CASSQKRGTEAFF.

Here the CDR3 reads CASSSNWGVYEQYF. The CDR3 region has the DNA TGTGCCAGCAGCTCCAACTGGGGGGTTTACGAGCAGTACTTC. The chain uses TRBV7-2 and TRBJ2-7; D might be TRBD2 (6 bases). Trimming stripped 4 bases from V and 4 bases from J, with 14 bases between. The CDR3 runs to 14 residues. The V gene's germline CDR1 is SGHTA and CDR2 FQGNSA.

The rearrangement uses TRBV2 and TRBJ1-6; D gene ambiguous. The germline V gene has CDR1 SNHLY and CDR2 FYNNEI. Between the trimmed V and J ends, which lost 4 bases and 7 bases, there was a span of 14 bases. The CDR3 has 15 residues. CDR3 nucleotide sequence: TGTGCCAGCAGTGGTCGGTCGGGCGTCAATTCACCCCTCCACTTT. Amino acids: CASSGRSGVNSPLHF.

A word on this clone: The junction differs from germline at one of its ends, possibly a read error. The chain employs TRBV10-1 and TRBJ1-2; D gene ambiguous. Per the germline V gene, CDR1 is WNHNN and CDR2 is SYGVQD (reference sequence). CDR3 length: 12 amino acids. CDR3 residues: CASSESNSFYAF. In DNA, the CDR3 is TGCGCCAGCAGTGAGTCAAATTCTTTCTACGCCTTC.

In nucleotides, the CDR3 is TGTGCCAGCAGTATGAGCTATGGCTACACCTTC. Its translation is CASSMSYGYTF. The V and J genes are TRBV28 and TRBJ1-2, with unresolved D. Germline V CDR1 and CDR2: MDHEN, SYDVKM. The CDR3 contains 11 residues. Trimming took off 5 bases at V and 4 bases at J, with 5 bases between the two ends.

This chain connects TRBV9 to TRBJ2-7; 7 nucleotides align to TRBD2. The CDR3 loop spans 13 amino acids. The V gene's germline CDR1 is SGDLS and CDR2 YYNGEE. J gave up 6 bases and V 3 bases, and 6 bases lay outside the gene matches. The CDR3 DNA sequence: TGTGCCAGCAGCGCCGGGTGGGGGGGCGAGCAGTACTTC. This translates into CASSAGWGGEQYF.

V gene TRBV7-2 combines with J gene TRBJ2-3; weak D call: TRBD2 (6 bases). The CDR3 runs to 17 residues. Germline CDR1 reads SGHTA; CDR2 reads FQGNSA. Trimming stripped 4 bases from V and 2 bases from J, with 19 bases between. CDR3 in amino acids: CASSYGAGISNTDTQYF. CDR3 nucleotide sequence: TGTGCCAGCAGCTACGGGGCGGGAATATCCAACACAGATACGCAGTATTTT.

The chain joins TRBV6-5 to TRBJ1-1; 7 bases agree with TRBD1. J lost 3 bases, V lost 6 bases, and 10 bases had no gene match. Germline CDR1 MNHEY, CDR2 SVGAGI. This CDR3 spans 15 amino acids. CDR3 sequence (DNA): TGTGCCAGCAGAAGAAAACTACAGGGGTACACTGAAGCTTTCTTT. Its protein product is CASRRKLQGYTEAFF.

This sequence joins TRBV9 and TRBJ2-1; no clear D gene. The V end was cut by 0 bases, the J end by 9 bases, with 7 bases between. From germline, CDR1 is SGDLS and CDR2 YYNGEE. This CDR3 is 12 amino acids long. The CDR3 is CASSVGAAEQFF. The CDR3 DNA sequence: TGTGCCAGCAGCGTAGGGGCGGCTGAGCAGTTCTTC.